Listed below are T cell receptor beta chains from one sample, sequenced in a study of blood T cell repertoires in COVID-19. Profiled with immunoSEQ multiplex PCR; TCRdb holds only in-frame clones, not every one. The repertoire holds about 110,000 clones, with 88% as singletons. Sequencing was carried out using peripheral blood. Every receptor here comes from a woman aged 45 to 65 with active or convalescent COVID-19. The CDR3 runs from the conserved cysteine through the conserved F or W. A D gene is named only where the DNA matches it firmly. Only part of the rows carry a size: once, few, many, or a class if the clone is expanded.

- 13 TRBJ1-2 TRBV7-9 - CASSPGRVLGYTF TGTGCCAGCAGCCCCGGCAGGGTTCTTGGCTACACCTTC
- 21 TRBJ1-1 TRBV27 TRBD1 CASSFLGQAIKPFDLDTEAFF TGTGCCAGCAGTTTCCTCGGACAGGCGATCAAGCCCTTCGATTTGGACACTGAAGCTTTCTTT
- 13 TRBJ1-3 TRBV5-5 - CASSLGQRNTIYF TGTGCCAGCAGCTTGGGACAAAGAAACACCATATATTTT
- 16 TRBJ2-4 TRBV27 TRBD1 CASTPIRTGDKNIQYF TGTGCCAGCACCCCAATCCGGACAGGGGATAAAAACATTCAGTACTTC
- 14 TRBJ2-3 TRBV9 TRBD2 CASSLEGGADTQYF TGTGCCAGCAGCCTTGAGGGAGGGGCAGATACGCAGTATTTT
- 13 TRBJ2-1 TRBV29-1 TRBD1 CSVWGTGRNEQFF TGCAGCGTTTGGGGGACAGGCCGCAATGAGCAGTTCTTC
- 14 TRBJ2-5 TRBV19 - CASSSETLSGTQYF TGTGCCAGTAGTTCCGAGACCCTATCAGGGACCCAGTACTTC
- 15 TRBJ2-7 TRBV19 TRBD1 CASSIPGQVLYEQYF TGTGCCAGTAGTATTCCGGGACAGGTTCTATACGAGCAGTACTTC
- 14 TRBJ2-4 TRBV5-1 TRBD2 CASSPWTSAGPKYF TGCGCCAGCAGCCCGTGGACTAGCGCCGGGCCCAAATACTTC
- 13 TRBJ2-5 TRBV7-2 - CASSLPGGETQYF TGTGCCAGCAGCCTGCCCGGGGGAGAGACCCAGTACTTC
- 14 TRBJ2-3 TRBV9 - CASSAQGGGDTQYF TGTGCCAGCAGCGCCCAGGGGGGCGGAGATACGCAGTATTTT
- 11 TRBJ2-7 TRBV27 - CASSYYGEQYF TGTGCCAGCAGCTACTACGGAGAGCAGTACTTC
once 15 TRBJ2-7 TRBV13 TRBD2 CASSLVVAGEGEQYF TGTGCCAGCAGCTTAGTGGTAGCGGGAGAGGGCGAGCAGTACTTC
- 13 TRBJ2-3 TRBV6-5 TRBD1 CASRDRGKDTQYF TGTGCCAGCAGGGACAGGGGGAAAGATACGCAGTATTTT
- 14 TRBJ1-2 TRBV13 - CASSLFRGSSGYTF TGTGCCAGCAGCTTATTTCGGGGTTCATCTGGCTACACCTTC
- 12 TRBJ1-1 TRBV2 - CASHLRDTEAFF TGTGCCAGCCACCTGAGGGACACTGAAGCTTTCTTT
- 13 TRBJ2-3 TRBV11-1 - CASSWGGGDTQYF TGTGCCAGCAGCTGGGGAGGGGGGGATACGCAGTATTTT
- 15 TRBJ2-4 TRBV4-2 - CASSQEGGVDNIQYF TGTGCCAGCAGCCAAGAAGGGGGGGTGGACAACATTCAGTACTTC
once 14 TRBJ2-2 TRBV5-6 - CASSLAVRNGELFF TGTGCCAGCAGCTTGGCAGTGAGGAACGGGGAGCTGTTTTTT
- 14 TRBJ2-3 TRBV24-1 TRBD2 CATRAGGPTDTQYF TGTGCCACCAGGGCGGGAGGGCCGACAGATACGCAGTATTTT
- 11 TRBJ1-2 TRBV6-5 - CASTQGYGYTF TGTGCCAGTACACAGGGCTATGGCTACACCTTC
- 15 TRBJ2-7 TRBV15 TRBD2 CATSSGLALTGEQYF TGTGCCACCAGCAGCGGACTAGCGCTGACGGGGGAGCAGTACTTC
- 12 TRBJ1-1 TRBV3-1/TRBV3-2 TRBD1 CASSQGTGGAFF TGTGCCAGCAGCCAGGGGACAGGGGGAGCTTTCTTT